The clone carrying this T cell receptor beta chain occurred once. These data come from a study of T-cell memory formation after mild COVID-19. Across the whole study: TCR clusters were largely donor specific.

MiXCR was run by TCRdb on the 5' RACE reads, yielding one entry per CDR3 protein. This table holds 530,000 or so distinct CDR3 sequences, roughly 17% found once. The length of the CDR3 is 14 residues. Germline V CDR1 and CDR2: SGHDT, YYEEEE. V dropped 2 bases and J dropped 3; count of bases not matched to a gene: 5. This clonotype was sampled from an adult woman who had mild COVID-19 (a few samples of this study predate the infection). Cell type and time point are not known. Sequenced sample: PBMCs or a T cell subset sorted from them (not recorded which). V gene TRBV5-6 combines with J gene TRBJ2-7, with 7 bases that match TRBD2. CDR3 DNA sequence: TGTGCCAGCAGCTTTGGACGGGGGGACTACGAGCAGTACTTC. Translated, it gives CASSFGRGDYEQYF.